The 15 T cell receptor beta chains listed next were all sequenced from one sample in a study of identical twins. TCRdb re-called the 5' RACE reads through MiXCR, storing one row per CDR3 protein. Here the sample spans hundreds of thousands of distinct CDR3 sequences, 15% to 20% being singletons. The same sample was also studied in work on T cells expressing NK-cell markers.

The sample taken for sequencing was PBMCs. The receptors originated from a woman between 18 and 29 years old in good health.

This clonotype appeared a few times. The V call is TRBV27, the J call TRBJ2-7; TRBD1 aligns across 7 bases. V was clipped by 1 base and J by 4 bases; unmatched bases: 10. Per germline, CDR1 MNHEY and CDR2 SMNVEV (reference sequence). CDR3 length equals 16 residues. The CDR3 bases are TGTGCCAGCAGTTTATGGGGCAAAGACAGGGTGTACGAGCAGTACTTC. The encoded protein is CASSLWGKDRVYEQYF.

This clonotype came up a few times. The V gene is TRBV12-3 or TRBV12-4, the J gene TRBJ2-2; 9 bases agree with TRBD2. The CDR3 length is 18 residues. V shed 1 base and J 7 bases; nucleotides not matched to a gene: 13. CDR3 loop: CASSLVLAGAQNGGELFF. CDR3 DNA sequence: TGTGCCAGCAGTTTAGTACTAGCGGGTGCCCAAAACGGCGGGGAGCTGTTTTTT.

In its sample, this clonotype was seen many times. The V and J genes are TRBV12-3 or TRBV12-4 and TRBJ1-3, with D possibly TRBD1 on 6 matching bases. This CDR3 region has 14 residues. V was pared by 3 bases and J by 4 bases, with 10 bases between. CDR3 DNA: TGTGCCAGCAGTTTCAACAGGGCGGGAAACACCATATATTTT. The encoded protein is CASSFNRAGNTIYF.

This clonotype was recorded a few times. The V call is TRBV7-9, the J call TRBJ2-2; 8 positions agree with TRBD2. The CDR3 is 16 amino acids. Trimming cost V 2 bases and J 3 bases; bases outside gene matches: 5. Germline V gives CDR1 SEHNR, CDR2 FQNEAQ (reference sequence). CDR3 nucleotides: TGTGCCAGCAGCTTACTTCTGCGGGGGGACACCGGGGAGCTGTTTTTT. As protein: CASSLLLRGDTGELFF.

The chain links TRBV6-5 to TRBJ1-1; the D gene is possibly TRBD1 (5 bases). The CDR3 runs 13 residues. CDR1 is MNHEY, CDR2 SVGAGI, per germline. V was pared by 2 bases and J by 7 bases, with 11 bases between. The CDR3 DNA reads as TGTGCCAGCAGTTACGGGGACCGCCTTGAAGCTTTCTTT. Translating it yields CASSYGDRLEAFF.

The gene calls are TRBV28 and TRBJ1-2; D gene ambiguous. Germline assignment: CDR1 MDHEN and CDR2 SYDVKM. The V gene lost 10 bases and the J gene lost 8 bases, with 20 bases spanning the gap. This CDR3 has 13 amino acids. This chain's CDR3 is CATRSALGRGYTF. The DNA of the CDR3 is TGTGCCACCAGGTCGGCCCTCGGGAGGGGCTACACCTTC.

The chain is built from TRBV6-1 and TRBJ1-1, with TRBD1 matching 9 bases. The V segment lost 6 bases and the J segment 2 bases; nucleotides outside the gene matches: 7. Germline V CDR1 and CDR2: MNHNS, SASEGT. This CDR3 spans 15 amino acids. The CDR3 protein is CASSRDRVGNTEAFF. CDR3 coding DNA: TGTGCCAGCAGCCGGGACAGGGTAGGAAACACTGAAGCTTTCTTT.

This clonotype was found a few times. The rearrangement joins TRBV5-1 to TRBJ2-7; no clear D gene. V lost 4 bases, J lost 3 bases, and 11 bases lay in between. Germline V CDR1 and CDR2: SGHRS, YFSETQ. The CDR3 runs 13 residues. In DNA, the CDR3 is TGCGCCAGCAGCGGAACTGCCAACTACGAGCAGTACTTC. It translates to CASSGTANYEQYF.

The rearrangement joins TRBV20-1 to TRBJ2-3, with 10 bases fitting TRBD2. The V gene's germline CDR1 is DFQATT and CDR2 SNEGSKA (reference sequence). The CDR3 totals 15 residues. The V and J ends lost 4 bases and 0 bases, in that order; junction bases with no gene match: 4. CDR3 nucleotide sequence: TGCAGTGCTACGGGACTAGCGCTTAGCACAGATACGCAGTATTTT. This translates into CSATGLALSTDTQYF.

V is TRBV6-6 and J is TRBJ2-1; D gene uncertain. Germline assignment: CDR1 MNHNY and CDR2 SVGAGI (reference sequence). Deletions cut 6 bases from V and 7 bases from J, with 10 bases between. This CDR3 comprises 12 residues. In DNA, the CDR3 is TGTGCCAGCAGCGACCAAAGAAATGAGCAGTTCTTC. Protein: CASSDQRNEQFF.

The chain links TRBV6-5 to TRBJ2-3; 9 bases fit TRBD2. Germline V gene lookup returns CDR1 MNHEY and CDR2 SVGAGI. The CDR3 totals 15 residues. Trimming at V came to 3 bases and at J to 3 bases, leaving 4 bases not matched to a gene. The CDR3 coding sequence is TGTGCCAGCAGTTATCCGACTAGCGGAACAGATACGCAGTATTTT. Its protein product is CASSYPTSGTDTQYF.

V and J are TRBV5-1 and TRBJ2-5; D is unresolved. Trimming left V 3 bases short and J 1 base short, with 10 bases between. Germline V gives CDR1 SGHRS, CDR2 YFSETQ. The CDR3 loop spans 14 amino acids. The CDR3 reads CASSSRPIQETQYF. The CDR3 DNA reads TGCGCCAGCAGCTCCCGACCCATCCAAGAGACCCAGTACTTC.

This clonotype occurred many times. V and J are TRBV27 and TRBJ1-2; D gene unclear. This CDR3 spans 12 amino acids. Trimming took 10 bases from V and 8 from J, leaving 17 bases between them. Germline values: CDR1 MNHEY, CDR2 SMNVEV (reference sequence). CDR3 in amino acids: CATQDEAEGYTF. The CDR3 DNA sequence: TGTGCCACCCAGGACGAGGCTGAGGGCTACACCTTC.

This chain links TRBV12-3 or TRBV12-4 with TRBJ1-5, with D perhaps TRBD1 (5 bases). Trimming removed 7 bases from V and 2 bases from J, with 12 bases in between. The CDR3 runs to 14 residues. In DNA form, the CDR3 reads TGTGCCAGCACCGTCCTAGGGGGCAATCAGCCCCAGCATTTT. Encoded protein: CASTVLGGNQPQHF.

A note on this clonotype: A junction boundary mismatches the germline segment, possibly from a read error. This chain connects TRBV7-3 to TRBJ2-1; 14 bases agree with TRBD2. From germline, CDR1 is SGHTA and CDR2 FQGTGA. The CDR3 extends over 18 amino acids. The DNA of the CDR3 is TGTACCAGCAGTCCCAGACTAGCGGGAGGGCCGGTCCGCAATGAGCAGTTCTTC. Translated: CTSSPRLAGGPVRNEQFF.